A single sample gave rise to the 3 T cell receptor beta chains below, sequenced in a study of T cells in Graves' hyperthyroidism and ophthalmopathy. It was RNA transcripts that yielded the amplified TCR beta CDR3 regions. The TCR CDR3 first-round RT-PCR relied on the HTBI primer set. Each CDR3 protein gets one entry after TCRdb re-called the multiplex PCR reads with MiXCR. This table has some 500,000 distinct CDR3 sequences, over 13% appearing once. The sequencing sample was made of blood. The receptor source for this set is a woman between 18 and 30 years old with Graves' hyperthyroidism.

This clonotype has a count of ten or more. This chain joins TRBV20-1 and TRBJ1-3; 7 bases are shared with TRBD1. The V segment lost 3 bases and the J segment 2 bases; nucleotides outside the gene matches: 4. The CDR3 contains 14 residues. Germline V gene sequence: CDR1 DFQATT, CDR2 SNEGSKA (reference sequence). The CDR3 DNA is TGCAGTGCTAGCGGCAGGGGGGCTGGAAACACCATATATTTT. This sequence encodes CSASGRGAGNTIYF.

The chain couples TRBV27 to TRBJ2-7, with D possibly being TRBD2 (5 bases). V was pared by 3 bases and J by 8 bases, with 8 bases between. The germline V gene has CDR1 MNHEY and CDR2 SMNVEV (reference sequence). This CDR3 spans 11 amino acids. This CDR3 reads CASSLGSKQYF. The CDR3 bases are TGTGCCAGCAGTTTGGGGAGCAAGCAGTACTTC.

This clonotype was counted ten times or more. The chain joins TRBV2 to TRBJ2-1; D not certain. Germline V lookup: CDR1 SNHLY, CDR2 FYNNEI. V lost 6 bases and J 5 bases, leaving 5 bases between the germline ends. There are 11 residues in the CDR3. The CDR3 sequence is CASSQNNEQFF. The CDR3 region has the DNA TGTGCCAGCAGCCAAAACAATGAGCAGTTCTTC.